This passage covers 5 T cell receptor beta chains from one sample sequenced in a study of vaccination and CD4 T cells after COVID-19. The Oncomine TCR Beta short-read assay sequenced DNA from cultured CD4+ T cells. TCRdb reprocessed the PCR reads with MiXCR, giving one entry per CDR3 protein. The sample has around 7,000 distinct CDR3 sequences, 46% seen once. Treatment in this sample: approximately 9-day PBMC culture with coronavirus spike peptide pools or control peptides (ViraFEST assay). Harvesting of the unexposed donor's CD4+ T cells predated the COVID-19 pandemic (2011-2018). No antigen has been assigned to these receptors. Sequences were obtained from CD4+ T cells from blood, cultured in vitro. The receptor set was obtained from a human donor in good health.

This clonotype was picked up one time. The chain has TRBV19 and TRBJ1-1; no clear D gene. The CDR3 totals 16 residues. V lost 1 base and J 0 bases, leaving 12 bases between the germline ends. The germline V gene has CDR1 LNHDA and CDR2 SQIVND (reference sequence). The CDR3 DNA follows: TGTGCCAGTAGTATAGGGTTGCGGATTGTGAACACTGAAGCTTTCTTT. Protein: CASSIGLRIVNTEAFF.

V usage is TRBV19 and J usage is TRBJ1-1; D ambiguous. CDR3 length: 13 residues. Between the trimmed V and J ends, which lost 6 bases and 1 base, there was a span of 9 bases. Germline loops: CDR1 LNHDA, CDR2 SQIVND (reference sequence). The CDR3 sequence is CASRWAENTEAFF. The CDR3 DNA follows: TGTGCCAGTAGGTGGGCCGAGAACACTGAAGCTTTCTTT. The full variable domain, its missing parts supplied by reference TRBV19 and TRBJ1-1, is DGGITQSPKYLFRKEGQNVTLSCEQNLNHDAMYWYRQDPGQGLRLIYYSQIVNDFQKGDIAEGYSVSREKKESFPLTVTSAQKNPTAFYLCASRWAENTEAFFGQGTRLTVV.

The chain recombines TRBV9 with TRBJ2-3, with D hard to call. The CDR3 totals 14 residues. V lost 3 bases and J 2 bases, leaving 10 bases between the germline ends. In germline, CDR1 is SGDLS, CDR2 YYNGEE. The CDR3 sequence: CASSDDISTDTQYF. The CDR3 DNA reads as TGTGCCAGCAGCGATGACATATCCACAGATACGCAGTATTTT. Supplemented by reference TRBV9 and TRBJ2-3, the full variable domain reads DSGVTQTPKHLITATGQRVTLRCSPRSGDLSVYWYQQSLDQGLQFLIQYYNGEERAKGNILERFSAQQFPDLHSELNLSSLELGDSALYFCASSDDISTDTQYFGPGTRLTVL.

V is TRBV10-3 and J is TRBJ1-6, with D possibly matching TRBD1 (5 bases). The CDR3 runs 16 residues. Germline CDR1 is ENHRY and CDR2 is SYGVKD. V was cut by 2 bases and J by 7 bases, with 15 bases left in between. The CDR3 here is CAISETGGERNSPLHF. For the CDR3, the DNA is TGTGCCATCAGTGAGACAGGAGGGGAGCGGAATTCACCCCTCCACTTT.

This clonotype was detected a few times. V and J are TRBV7-2 and TRBJ2-1; 7 nucleotides align to TRBD1. From germline, CDR1 is SGHTA and CDR2 FQGNSA. The CDR3 sequence is 18 residues long. The V gene end was trimmed by 4 bases and the J gene end by 2 bases; junction bases not matched to a gene: 14. CDR3 DNA sequence: TGTGCCAGCAGCTCCCCTCAATCTACAGGGGACACCTACAATGAGCAGTTCTTC. It yields the protein CASSSPQSTGDTYNEQFF.